These T cell receptor beta chains were read from a single sample in a study of CD4+ T cells in melanoma. Profiling relied on immunoSEQ multiplex PCR, and the TCRdb table lists in-frame clones only, not all of them. The sample yields around 100,000 clones, around 92% seen once. The specimen sequenced was peripheral blood. The source of these receptors is a human donor with melanoma. The CDR3 runs from the conserved cysteine through the conserved F or W. D genes are given only for firm matches. Size is stated for part of the rows, as once, few or many counts, or as a class when the clone is expanded.

j_call | v_call | clone_size | d_call | cdr3_aa | cdr3_nt
TRBJ1-4 | TRBV5-1 | NA | TRBD1 | CASSLQGANEKLFF | TGCGCCAGCAGCCTTCAGGGGGCTAATGAAAAACTGTTTTTT
TRBJ2-5 | TRBV4-3 | NA | TRBD2 | CASSLSGGGRPETQYF | TGCGCCAGCAGCCTCTCTGGCGGGGGGCGGCCAGAGACCCAGTACTTC
TRBJ2-2 | TRBV4-3 | NA | TRBD1 | CASSQDSLGQGVTGELFF | TGCGCCAGCAGCCAAGACTCGTTGGGACAGGGGGTCACCGGGGAGCTGTTTTTT
TRBJ2-2 | TRBV7-9 | NA | TRBD1 | CASSSGTGNAGELFF | TGTGCCAGCAGTTCCGGGACAGGGAACGCCGGGGAGCTGTTTTTT
TRBJ2-3 | TRBV5-1 | NA | TRBD2 | CASSPRGALAGGRTDTQYF | TGCGCCAGCAGCCCGAGGGGGGCGTTAGCGGGAGGTCGGACAGATACGCAGTATTTT
TRBJ2-7 | TRBV6-1 | few | NA | CASSDMRGSIREQYF | TGTGCCAGCAGTGACATGAGGGGATCTATTAGGGAGCAGTACTTC
TRBJ1-2 | TRBV28 | NA | NA | CASSRTVRIYGYTF | TGTGCCAGCAGTCGGACGGTTCGAATCTATGGCTACACCTTC
TRBJ2-5 | TRBV5-1 | NA | NA | CASSLEGGETQYF | TGCGCCAGCAGCTTGGAGGGAGGCGAGACCCAGTACTTC
TRBJ2-7 | TRBV27 | NA | TRBD1 | CASSSGTGGYEQYF | TGTGCCAGCAGTTCCGGGACAGGGGGGTACGAGCAGTACTTC
TRBJ2-7 | TRBV15 | NA | NA | CATKKQGSYEQYF | TGTGCCACCAAAAAACAGGGCTCCTACGAGCAGTACTTC
TRBJ2-2 | TRBV5-4 | NA | TRBD1 | CASTGGTGELFF | TGTGCCAGCACAGGGGGTACCGGGGAGCTGTTTTTT
TRBJ2-3 | TRBV7-3 | NA | TRBD2 | CASRSGGADTQYF | TGTGCCAGCAGAAGCGGGGGAGCAGATACGCAGTATTTT
TRBJ1-1 | TRBV6-5 | NA | NA | CASTSTPNTEAFF | TGTGCCAGCACCTCGACGCCGAACACTGAAGCTTTCTTT
TRBJ1-2 | TRBV7-9 | NA | NA | CASSLIWAGEDNYGYTF | TGTGCCAGCAGCTTAATCTGGGCAGGAGAGGATAACTATGGCTACACCTTC
TRBJ2-1 | TRBV7-6 | NA | NA | CASSLADEQFF | TGTGCCAGCAGCTTAGCCGATGAGCAGTTCTTC
TRBJ1-1 | TRBV19 | NA | TRBD1 | CASSPFRQGYPGEAFF | TGTGCCAGTAGTCCTTTCAGACAGGGGTACCCGGGTGAAGCTTTCTTT
TRBJ2-3 | TRBV5-1 | NA | NA | CASQGGLPNTDTQYF | TGCGCCAGCCAAGGAGGACTACCAAACACAGATACGCAGTATTTT
TRBJ1-5 | TRBV2 | NA | NA | CASSDLGYNQPQHF | TGTGCCAGCAGTGATTTAGGTTACAATCAGCCCCAGCATTTT
TRBJ1-5 | TRBV4-1 | NA | NA | CASSEQVNQPQHF | TGCGCCAGCAGTGAGCAGGTAAATCAGCCCCAGCATTTT
TRBJ2-7 | TRBV4-2 | NA | TRBD2 | CASSQDRTSGDEQYF | TGTGCCAGCAGCCAAGATCGGACTAGCGGGGACGAGCAGTACTTC
TRBJ2-7 | TRBV29-1 | NA | TRBD1 | CSASPGQGPPEQYF | TGCAGCGCGAGTCCGGGACAGGGACCTCCCGAGCAGTACTTC
TRBJ2-1 | TRBV6-1 | once | NA | CASREQGYNEQFF | TGTGCCAGCAGGGAACAGGGTTACAATGAGCAGTTCTTC
TRBJ1-2 | TRBV21-1 | NA | NA | CASSKKFRMRRNYGYTF | TGTGCCAGCAGCAAAAAGTTTCGGATGAGAAGAAACTATGGCTACACCTTC
TRBJ1-5 | TRBV19 | NA | NA | CASSNLDSNQPQHF | TGTGCCAGTAGTAATTTGGATAGCAATCAGCCCCAGCATTTT
TRBJ2-7 | TRBV7-2 | NA | TRBD1 | CASSQTGTGHYEQYF | TGTGCCAGCAGCCAAACCGGGACAGGGCACTACGAGCAGTACTTC
TRBJ1-4 | TRBV5-1 | NA | NA | CASSLVGGANEKLFF | TGCGCCAGCAGCTTGGTAGGAGGGGCTAATGAAAAACTGTTTTTT
TRBJ2-3 | TRBV4-3 | NA | TRBD2 | CASSFGLASSTDTQYF | TGCGCCAGCAGCTTCGGACTAGCATCTAGCACAGATACGCAGTATTTT
TRBJ2-7 | TRBV19 | NA | NA | CASKPQGMPYEQYF | TGTGCCAGTAAACCCCAGGGGATGCCCTACGAGCAGTACTTC
TRBJ1-1 | TRBV5-4 | once | TRBD1 | CASSLDPSWTGRDTEAFF | TGTGCCAGCAGCTTAGACCCCAGCTGGACAGGACGAGACACTGAAGCTTTCTTT
TRBJ2-7 | TRBV7-9 | NA | NA | CASGRVASNEQYF | TGTGCCAGCGGCAGGGTGGCTTCGAACGAGCAGTACTTC
TRBJ2-3 | TRBV27 | NA | TRBD2 | CASGLAGVPFQYF | TGTGCCAGCGGTCTAGCGGGAGTTCCCTTTCAGTATTTT
TRBJ1-2 | TRBV28 | NA | TRBD1 | CASSLLTGDNGYTF | TGTGCCAGCAGTCTATTGACAGGGGACAATGGCTACACCTTC
TRBJ2-1 | TRBV7-6 | once | TRBD2 | CASSLPEGRDEQFF | TGTGCCAGCAGCTTGCCGGAGGGGAGGGATGAGCAGTTCTTC
TRBJ1-5 | TRBV5-5 | NA | NA | CASSLVGQGGQPQHF | TGTGCCAGCAGCTTGGTGGGGCAGGGTGGTCAGCCCCAGCATTTT
TRBJ1-1 | TRBV2 | NA | NA | CASSDWGNTEAFF | TGTGCCAGCAGTGATTGGGGGAACACTGAAGCTTTCTTT
TRBJ2-5 | TRBV2 | few | TRBD2 | CASATLAGGVETQYF | TGTGCCAGCGCTACCCTTGCGGGGGGCGTTGAGACCCAGTACTTC
TRBJ2-6 | TRBV5-1 | NA | TRBD1 | CASSNRGSGANVLTF | TGCGCCAGCAGCAACAGGGGCTCTGGGGCCAACGTCCTGACTTTC
TRBJ2-7 | TRBV6-1 | few | TRBD1 | CASSEGGQGRYEQYF | TGTGCCAGCAGTGAAGGGGGACAGGGGAGGTACGAGCAGTACTTC
TRBJ2-2 | TRBV5-1 | NA | NA | CASSLLEGLNGELFF | TGCGCCAGCAGCTTATTAGAAGGGTTGAACGGGGAGCTGTTTTTT
TRBJ2-1 | TRBV11-3 | NA | NA | CASSLGGVGRDNEQFF | TGTGCCAGCAGCTTAGGGGGGGTCGGGAGAGACAATGAGCAGTTCTTC
TRBJ2-5 | TRBV15 | NA | TRBD1 | CATSSLRQGLQETQYF | TGTGCCACCAGCTCCTTAAGACAGGGGCTACAAGAGACCCAGTACTTC
TRBJ2-3 | TRBV5-4 | NA | NA | CASSLGGSSTDTQYF | TGTGCCAGCAGCTTGGGGGGCTCCAGCACAGATACGCAGTATTTT
TRBJ1-5 | TRBV10-3 | few | TRBD1 | CAISRQGRDQPQHF | TGTGCCATCAGTAGACAGGGTCGGGATCAGCCCCAGCATTTT
TRBJ2-4 | TRBV9 | NA | NA | CASSVGGIQNIQYF | TGTGCCAGCAGCGTAGGCGGGATCCAAAACATTCAGTACTTC
TRBJ2-1 | TRBV27 | NA | TRBD2 | CASSLSGGRTRNGNEQFF | TGTGCCAGCAGTTTATCTGGCGGGAGGACCAGGAATGGGAATGAGCAGTTCTTC
TRBJ2-2 | TRBV5-1 | NA | NA | CASSFRPSRGDTGELFF | TGCGCCAGCAGCTTCAGGCCCAGCAGGGGGGACACCGGGGAGCTGTTTTTT
TRBJ2-7 | TRBV4-2 | NA | TRBD1 | CASSPTGPPYEQYF | TGTGCCAGCAGCCCGACAGGGCCACCCTACGAGCAGTACTTC
TRBJ2-1 | TRBV7-3 | NA | NA | CASSFRISASQGNEQFF | TGTGCCAGCAGCTTCCGAATTTCGGCCTCTCAGGGCAATGAGCAGTTCTTC
TRBJ2-5 | TRBV6-8 | NA | TRBD1 | CASSYPRDRGRRETQYF | TGTGCCAGCAGTTACCCCAGGGACAGGGGAAGAAGGGAGACCCAGTACTTC
TRBJ2-3 | TRBV16 | NA | NA | CASSPLASTDTQYF | TGTGCCAGCAGCCCTCTAGCGAGCACAGATACGCAGTATTTT